This T cell receptor (beta chain) was retrieved from a study of blood T cell repertoires in COVID-19. The wider study: Samples taken during acute and convalescent COVID-19 were collected in the United States, Italy and Spain.

How the authors handled the data: Scientists estimated how many nucleated cells there were by amplifying reference gene primers. TCRdb's table, derived via immunoSEQ multiplex PCR, lists solely in-frame clones and lacks some. V, J and clone size were drawn from that table, and D and trimming were deduced from the DNA. The sample has fewer than 250,000 clones, 84% seen once. Across roughly 25 US areas, participants ranged in age from about 18 to 90 years. The study assigned cohorts using participant-reported clinical history. Unmatched junction bases numbered 8, after V lost 2 bases and J lost 4 bases. This CDR3 is built from 16 residues. The V gene's germline CDR1 is WNHNN and CDR2 SYGVQD (reference sequence).

The source is a woman aged 25 to 39 who had been exposed to COVID-19. The source material was PBMCs or T cells enriched from blood (not recorded which). The V gene is TRBV10-1, the J gene TRBJ1-2; 9 nucleotides agree with TRBD1. The CDR3 bases are TGCGCCAGCAGTGAGACGCCGGGACAGGGCCCCTATGGCTACACCTTC. Encoded protein: CASSETPGQGPYGYTF.